A selection of T cell receptor beta chains follows, all from one sample in a study of T cells in Graves' hyperthyroidism and ophthalmopathy. TCRdb recomputed calls from the multiplex PCR reads with MiXCR, one row per CDR3 protein. The sample yields fewer than 650,000 distinct CDR3 sequences, over 12% seen once. Sequencing used blood. The source of these receptors is a woman between 40 and 55 years old with Graves' ophthalmopathy. Each CDR3 is given with its conserved first and last residue. A D gene is named only where the DNA matches it firmly. A row's size may be missing; if present it is once, few, many or a size class.

clone size,J gene,V gene,D gene,CDR3 DNA,CDR3 protein
-,TRBJ1-1,TRBV7-8,-,TGTGCCAGCATCCAGCCAGGGAGAGGTCGGCCGGGTGAAGCTTTCTTT,CASIQPGRGRPGEAFF
many,TRBJ2-2,TRBV2,-,TGTGCCAGCAGTGAAAAGCGGACCAACACCGGGGAGCTGTTTTTT,CASSEKRTNTGELFF
few,TRBJ2-2,TRBV10-3,TRBD2,TGTGCCACCACCCGGTCCAGCGGGGATTCCACCGGGGAGCTGTTTTTT,CATTRSSGDSTGELFF
-,TRBJ2-7,TRBV18,-,TGTGCCAGCTCACCTGGACTAACAAGCTCCTACGAGCAGTACTTC,CASSPGLTSSYEQYF
many,TRBJ2-7,TRBV4-1,-,TGCGCCAGCAGCCAACAGACAGGCGCCTACGAGCAGTACTTC,CASSQQTGAYEQYF
-,TRBJ2-5,TRBV7-9,TRBD1,TGTGCCAGCAGCGATTGGGACAGGGAAAAAGAGACCCAGTACTTC,CASSDWDREKETQYF
many,TRBJ1-2,TRBV28,-,TGTGCCAGCAGTTTGCAGGCCCCTTATGGCTACACCTTC,CASSLQAPYGYTF
many,TRBJ2-7,TRBV19,TRBD2,TGTGCCAGTAATACAGGACTAGCGGAAGAGCAGTACTTC,CASNTGLAEEQYF
many,TRBJ2-7,TRBV5-1,-,TGCGCCAGCAGCGTCACAGGGAACGAGCAGTACTTC,CASSVTGNEQYF
few,TRBJ2-3,TRBV6-2/TRBV6-3,-,TGTGCCAGCAGACCGATACCGGGATTTCCTAGCACAGATACGCAGTATTTT,CASRPIPGFPSTDTQYF
many,TRBJ2-7,TRBV4-2,-,TGTGCCAGCAGCCAAGTAACAGGGCCGTACGAGCAGTACTTC,CASSQVTGPYEQYF
many,TRBJ2-2,TRBV6-1,-,TGTGCCAGCAGTCATACTAGCACCGGGGAGCTGTTTTTT,CASSHTSTGELFF
many,TRBJ2-7,TRBV11-3,TRBD2,TGTGCCAGCAGCTCCCTACAGCAGCTGGGGGGGGAGCAGTACTTC,CASSSLQQLGGEQYF
many,TRBJ2-2,TRBV19,-,TGTGCCAGTAGTCGAGGCCACGGGGAGCTGTTTTTT,CASSRGHGELFF
many,TRBJ2-7,TRBV27,-,TGTGCCAGCAGTTTAAGAGACACCACCTACGAGCAGTACTTC,CASSLRDTTYEQYF
many,TRBJ1-2,TRBV6-5,-,TGTGCCAGCAGTATCGAACAGATTTATGGCTACACCTTC,CASSIEQIYGYTF
-,TRBJ1-1,TRBV12-3/TRBV12-4,-,TGTGCCAGCCTAACGTGGGGCCGTTACACTGAAGTTTTCTTT,CASLTWGRYTEVFF
few,TRBJ1-5,TRBV2,-,TGTGCCAGCAGTGTCAGGGACAACCAGCCCCAGCATTTT,CASSVRDNQPQHF
many,TRBJ2-5,TRBV27,-,TGTGCCAGCAAACCTCAGGGTTTTGGAGAGACCCAGTACTTC,CASKPQGFGETQYF
few,TRBJ1-2,TRBV29-1,-,TGCAGCGGAAAGGGGGGCGACTATGGCTACACCTTC,CSGKGGDYGYTF
-,TRBJ2-3,TRBV9,TRBD2,TGTGCCAGCAGCGGAGGGACTACCGGTACGCAGTATTTT,CASSGGTTGTQYF
many,TRBJ1-1,TRBV28,-,TGTGCCAGCAGTGCGGGCGGGACACCGAACACTGAAGCTTTCTTT,CASSAGGTPNTEAFF
many,TRBJ1-1,TRBV12-3/TRBV12-4,-,TGTGCCAGCAGTTTCGGAGGGCGGGACACTGAAGCTTTCTTT,CASSFGGRDTEAFF
-,TRBJ1-1,TRBV28,-,TGTGCCAGCAGTGTAACCAGGGCTGAAGCTTTCTTT,CASSVTRAEAFF
many,TRBJ2-7,TRBV7-9,TRBD2,TGTGCCAGCAGCTACAGCGGGAGTTTCACTTACGAGCAGTACTTC,CASSYSGSFTYEQYF
-,TRBJ2-2,TRBV12-3/TRBV12-4,-,TGTGCCAGCAGTTTCTTATACACCGGGGAGCTGTTTTTT,CASSFLYTGELFF
many,TRBJ2-7,TRBV5-1,TRBD2,TGCGCCAGCAGCTTTCTATATACTAGCGAGTACGAGCAGTACTTC,CASSFLYTSEYEQYF
many,TRBJ1-5,TRBV12-3/TRBV12-4,TRBD1,TGTGCCAGCAGTTCCTTCCGGGACAGGGAACCGACTTTTTGGCCCCAGCATTTT,CASSSFRDREPTFWPQHF
few,TRBJ2-5,TRBV6-2/TRBV6-3,-,TGTGCCAGCAGGCCCAGTAACAGCAAAGAGACCCAGTACTTC,CASRPSNSKETQYF
many,TRBJ2-5,TRBV30,TRBD2,TGTGCCGGGGGGGGGATATCAGAGACCCAGTACTTC,CAGGGISETQYF
-,TRBJ2-7,TRBV10-3,TRBD1,TGTGCCATCAGTGAATCAGGGGGTATCAACGAGCAGTACTTC,CAISESGGINEQYF
many,TRBJ2-2,TRBV24-1,-,TGTGCCACCAGTGATCAACCGAACACCGGGGAGCTGTTTTTT,CATSDQPNTGELFF
many,TRBJ2-7,TRBV20-1,-,TGCAGTGCTAGAGTGGACAGCTACCAAGGCGAGCAGTACTTC,CSARVDSYQGEQYF
-,TRBJ2-7,TRBV5-6,-,TGTGCCAGCAGCTTGAGGGTGTCGGGTCCGACAGACGAGCAGTACTTC,CASSLRVSGPTDEQYF
many,TRBJ1-2,TRBV6-1,TRBD1,TGTGCCAGCAGTGAAGGGACAGGGATCGGCTACACCTTC,CASSEGTGIGYTF
many,TRBJ2-7,TRBV28,-,TGTGCCAGCGGGAACCTCAACGAGCAGTACTTC,CASGNLNEQYF
few,TRBJ1-1,TRBV20-1,-,TGCAGTGCTACCGACGGTTACACTGAAGCTTTCTTT,CSATDGYTEAFF
many,TRBJ1-3,TRBV19,-,TGTGCCAGTAGTATAGCCGGGACCACTGGAAACACCATATATTTT,CASSIAGTTGNTIYF
-,TRBJ2-5,TRBV6-5,-,TGTGCCAGCAGTTACTCTTATGAGGGGTTCCAAGAGACCCAGTACTTC,CASSYSYEGFQETQYF
few,TRBJ2-2,TRBV5-1,-,TGCGCCAGCAGCAAATCTAGCGTTAGCACCGGGGAGCTGTTTTTT,CASSKSSVSTGELFF
many,TRBJ1-1,TRBV5-1,-,TGCGCCAAAAGGCCGTCGGGTGGAAACACTGAAGCTTTCTTT,CAKRPSGGNTEAFF
many,TRBJ1-1,TRBV6-2/TRBV6-3,TRBD1,TGTGCCAGCAGTTCAACAGGGGGCGAAGCTTTCTTT,CASSSTGGEAFF
-,TRBJ2-7,TRBV12-3/TRBV12-4,TRBD2,TGTGCCAGCAGTCCTGTAGCGGGAAGGTACGAGCAGTACTTC,CASSPVAGRYEQYF
many,TRBJ2-7,TRBV9,TRBD1,TGTGCCAGCAGCGACGGATGGACAGGGGACGAGCAGTACTTC,CASSDGWTGDEQYF
many,TRBJ2-7,TRBV27,-,TGTGCCAGCAGTTTGGTTGGGACAACCTACGAGCAGTACTTC,CASSLVGTTYEQYF
many,TRBJ1-5,TRBV12-3/TRBV12-4,-,TGTGCCAGCAGTTCCAGACAGGCTAGCAATCAGCCCCAGCATTTT,CASSSRQASNQPQHF
-,TRBJ2-2,TRBV24-1,-,TGTGCCACCAGTGATTTTTACACCGGGGAGCTGTTTTTT,CATSDFYTGELFF
many,TRBJ2-7,TRBV12-3/TRBV12-4,TRBD1,TGTGCCAGCAGTGCTTCGACAGGGAAAGGAAACGAGCAGTACTTC,CASSASTGKGNEQYF
many,TRBJ1-2,TRBV29-1,TRBD1,TGCAGCGTAAGGACAGGGGGGACGTTTAGGGGCTACACCTTC,CSVRTGGTFRGYTF
many,TRBJ2-4,TRBV29-1,TRBD1,TGCAGCGTTGAGGGACAGGGTGTTGGAAACATTCAGTACTTC,CSVEGQGVGNIQYF
-,TRBJ1-5,TRBV29-1,-,TGCAGCGTTGGTGGCTCCGGCGGGGATCAGCCCCAGCATTTT,CSVGGSGGDQPQHF
many,TRBJ2-5,TRBV12-3/TRBV12-4,TRBD1,TGTGCCAGCAGTTTAACAGGGGATACGCAAGAGACCCAGTACTTC,CASSLTGDTQETQYF
many,TRBJ1-1,TRBV30,-,TGTGCCTGGAGCAGGGGAAAGAACACTGAAGCTTTCTTT,CAWSRGKNTEAFF